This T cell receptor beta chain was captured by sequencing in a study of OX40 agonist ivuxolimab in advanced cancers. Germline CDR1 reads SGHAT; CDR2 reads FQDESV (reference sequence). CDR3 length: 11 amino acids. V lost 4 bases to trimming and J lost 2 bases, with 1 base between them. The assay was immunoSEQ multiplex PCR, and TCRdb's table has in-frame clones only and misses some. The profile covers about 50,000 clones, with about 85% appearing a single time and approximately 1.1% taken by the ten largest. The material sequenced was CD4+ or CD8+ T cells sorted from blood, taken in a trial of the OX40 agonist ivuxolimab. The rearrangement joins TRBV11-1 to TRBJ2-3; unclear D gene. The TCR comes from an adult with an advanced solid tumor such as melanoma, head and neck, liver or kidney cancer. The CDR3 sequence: CASSYTDTQYF. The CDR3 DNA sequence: TGTGCCAGCAGCTACACAGATACGCAGTATTTT.